This TCR beta chain was sequenced in a study of cytomegalovirus exposure and HLA in healthy donors. The primer mix had 60 Vbeta and 13 Jbeta primers. Assay: immunoSEQ multiplex PCR; the TCRdb copy retains only in-frame clones and omits some. The repertoire holds fewer than 30,000 clones, with about three fifths as singletons. Concerning this clone: What it binds is not known.

General study findings and limits: The classifier reportedly diagnosed cytomegalovirus status with high sensitivity and specificity. A link between a missense DCLRE1C variant and TCR beta V- and J-gene trimming emerged from a later analysis. Later analysis indicated greater clonal expansion among HLA-associated TCR beta chains than among equally common other chains.

Germline loops: CDR1 MGHRA, CDR2 YSYEKL. The CDR3 is 15 residues long. Trimming removed 4 bases from V and 0 bases from J; junction bases left unmatched: 5. J is TRBJ1-1 and V is TRBV4-1, with 7 positions matching TRBD1. Sequencing used PBMCs. The TCR originated in a male donor in good health and CMV-seropositive. As DNA, the CDR3 is TGCGCCAGCAGCCCCTCGCAGGGGGTGAACACTGAAGCTTTCTTT. It is translated as CASSPSQGVNTEAFF.